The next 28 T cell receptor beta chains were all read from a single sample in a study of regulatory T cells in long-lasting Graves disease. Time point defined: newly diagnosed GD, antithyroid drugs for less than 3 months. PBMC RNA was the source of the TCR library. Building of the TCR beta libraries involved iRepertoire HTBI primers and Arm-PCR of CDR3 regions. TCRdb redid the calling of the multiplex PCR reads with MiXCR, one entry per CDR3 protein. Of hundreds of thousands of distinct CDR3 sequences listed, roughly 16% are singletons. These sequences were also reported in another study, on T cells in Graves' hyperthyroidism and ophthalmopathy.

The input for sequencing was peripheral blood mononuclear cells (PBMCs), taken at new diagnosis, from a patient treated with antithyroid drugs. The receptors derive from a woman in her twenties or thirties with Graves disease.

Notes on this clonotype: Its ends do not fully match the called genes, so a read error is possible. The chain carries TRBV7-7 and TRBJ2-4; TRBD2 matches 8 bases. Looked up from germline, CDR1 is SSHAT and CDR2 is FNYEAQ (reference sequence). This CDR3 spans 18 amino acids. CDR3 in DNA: TGTGCTAGCAGCTCAAAGCGGGAGAGACTCCTTGTGGGAAACATTCAGTACTTC. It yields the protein CASSSKRERLLVGNIQYF.

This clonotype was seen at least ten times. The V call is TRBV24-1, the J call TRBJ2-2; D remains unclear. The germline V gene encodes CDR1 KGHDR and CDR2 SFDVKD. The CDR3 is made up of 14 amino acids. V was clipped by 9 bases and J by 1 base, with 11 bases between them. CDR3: CATQSTVNTGELFF. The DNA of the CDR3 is TGTGCCACCCAGTCTACAGTGAACACCGGGGAGCTGTTTTTT.

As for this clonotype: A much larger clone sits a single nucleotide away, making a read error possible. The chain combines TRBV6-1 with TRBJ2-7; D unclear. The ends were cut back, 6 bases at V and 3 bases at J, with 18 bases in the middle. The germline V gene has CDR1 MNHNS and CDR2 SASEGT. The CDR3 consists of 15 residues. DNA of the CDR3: TGTGCCAGCAGCCCCGTCGGAGTGGGATACTACGAGCAGTACTTC. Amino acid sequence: CASSPVGVGYYEQYF.

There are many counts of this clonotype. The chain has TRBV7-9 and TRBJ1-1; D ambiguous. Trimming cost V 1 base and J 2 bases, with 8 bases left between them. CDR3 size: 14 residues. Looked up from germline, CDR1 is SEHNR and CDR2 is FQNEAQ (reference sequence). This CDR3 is CASSLVGSNTEAFF. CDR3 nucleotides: TGTGCCAGCAGCTTAGTGGGGAGCAACACTGAAGCTTTCTTT.

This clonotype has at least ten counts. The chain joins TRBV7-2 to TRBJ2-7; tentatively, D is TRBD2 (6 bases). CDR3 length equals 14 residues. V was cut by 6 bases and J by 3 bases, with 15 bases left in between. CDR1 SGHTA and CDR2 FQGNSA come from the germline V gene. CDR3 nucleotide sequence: TGTGCCAGCAGTTTATGGCCGGGGGTCTACGAGCAGTACTTC. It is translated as CASSLWPGVYEQYF.

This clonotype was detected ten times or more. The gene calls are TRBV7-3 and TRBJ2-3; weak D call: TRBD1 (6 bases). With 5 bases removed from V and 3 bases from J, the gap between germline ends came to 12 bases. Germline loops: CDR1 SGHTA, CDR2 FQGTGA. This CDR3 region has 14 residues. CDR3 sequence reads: CASSPRGGTDTQYF. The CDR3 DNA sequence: TGTGCCAGCAGCCCCAGGGGTGGGACAGATACGCAGTATTTT.

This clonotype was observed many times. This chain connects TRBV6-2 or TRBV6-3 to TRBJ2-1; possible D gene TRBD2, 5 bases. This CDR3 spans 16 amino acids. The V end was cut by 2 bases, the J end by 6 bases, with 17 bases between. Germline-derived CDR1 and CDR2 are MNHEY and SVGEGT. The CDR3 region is CASSYTDPAGPNEQFF. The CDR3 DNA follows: TGTGCCAGCAGTTACACGGACCCGGCGGGTCCCAATGAGCAGTTCTTC.

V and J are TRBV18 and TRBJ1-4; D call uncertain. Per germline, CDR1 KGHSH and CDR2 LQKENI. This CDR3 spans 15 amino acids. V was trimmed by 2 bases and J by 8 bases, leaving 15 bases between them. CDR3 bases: TGTGCCAGCTCACCAAGGGAACCCCTGCGGGAAAAACTGTTTTTT. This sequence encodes CASSPREPLREKLFF.

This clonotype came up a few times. CDR3: CASSLGPVSEKLFF. The DNA for the CDR3 is TGTGCCAGCAGTTTGGGTCCGGTTAGTGAAAAACTGTTTTTT. The chain employs TRBV28 and TRBJ1-4; the D is unclear. Trimming removed 3 bases at V and 7 bases at J, with 12 bases between. The germline CDR1 and CDR2 sequences are MDHEN and SYDVKM. The CDR3 runs 14 residues.

DNA of the CDR3: TGTGCCTGGACCCAGACAGGGGTCGTTCAAGAGACCCAGTACTTC. Its protein product is CAWTQTGVVQETQYF. The gene calls are TRBV30 and TRBJ2-5, with 8 bases identical to TRBD1. Germline V CDR1 and CDR2: GTSNPN, SVGIG (reference sequence). This CDR3 is 15 amino acids long. V lost 4 bases to trimming and J lost 2 bases; unmatched junction nucleotides: 9.

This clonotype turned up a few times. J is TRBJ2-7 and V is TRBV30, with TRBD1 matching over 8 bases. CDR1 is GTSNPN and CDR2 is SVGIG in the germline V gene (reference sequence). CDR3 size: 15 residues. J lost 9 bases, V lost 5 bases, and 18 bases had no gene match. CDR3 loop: CAWLFDWTGRVAQYF. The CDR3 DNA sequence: TGTGCCTGGTTATTCGACTGGACAGGGCGGGTGGCGCAGTACTTC.

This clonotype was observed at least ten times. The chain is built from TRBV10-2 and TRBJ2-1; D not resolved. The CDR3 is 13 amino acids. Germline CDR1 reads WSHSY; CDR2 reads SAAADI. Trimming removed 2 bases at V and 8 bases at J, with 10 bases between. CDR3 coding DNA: TGCGCCAGCAGTGAGAGTAGCTTGCATGAGCAGTTCTTC. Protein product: CASSESSLHEQFF.

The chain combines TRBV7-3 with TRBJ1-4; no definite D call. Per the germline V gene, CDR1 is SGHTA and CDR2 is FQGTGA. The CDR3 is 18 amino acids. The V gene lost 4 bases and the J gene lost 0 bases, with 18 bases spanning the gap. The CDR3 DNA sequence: TGTGCCAGCAGCTGTGAGAGGGAATACCTTGCAACTAATGAAAAACTGTTTTTT. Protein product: CASSCEREYLATNEKLFF.

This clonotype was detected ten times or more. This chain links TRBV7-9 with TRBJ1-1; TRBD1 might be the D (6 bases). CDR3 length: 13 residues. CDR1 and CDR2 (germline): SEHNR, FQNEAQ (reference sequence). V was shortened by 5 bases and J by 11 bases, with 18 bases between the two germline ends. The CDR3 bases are TGTGCCAGCAGCGCACTCGAGCGGGGGCACGCTTTCTTT. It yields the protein CASSALERGHAFF.

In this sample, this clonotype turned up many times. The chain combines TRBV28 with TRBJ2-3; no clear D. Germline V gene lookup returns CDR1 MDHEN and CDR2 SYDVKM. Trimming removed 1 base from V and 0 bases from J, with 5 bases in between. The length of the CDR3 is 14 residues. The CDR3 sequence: CASSLFGSTDTQYF. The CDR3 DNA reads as TGTGCCAGCAGTTTATTTGGTAGCACAGATACGCAGTATTTT.

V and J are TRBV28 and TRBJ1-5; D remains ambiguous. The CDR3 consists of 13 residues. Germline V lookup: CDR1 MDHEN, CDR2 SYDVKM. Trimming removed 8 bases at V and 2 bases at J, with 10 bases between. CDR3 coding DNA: TGTGCCAGCCTTCCGGGAGGCAATCAGCCCCAGCATTTT. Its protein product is CASLPGGNQPQHF.

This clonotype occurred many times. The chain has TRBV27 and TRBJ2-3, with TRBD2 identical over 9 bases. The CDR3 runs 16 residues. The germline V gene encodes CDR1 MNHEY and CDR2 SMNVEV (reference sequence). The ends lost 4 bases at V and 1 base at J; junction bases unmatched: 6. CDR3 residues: CASSSGRLAGTDTQYF. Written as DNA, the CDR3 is TGTGCCAGCAGTTCAGGGAGACTAGCGGGCACAGATACGCAGTATTTT.

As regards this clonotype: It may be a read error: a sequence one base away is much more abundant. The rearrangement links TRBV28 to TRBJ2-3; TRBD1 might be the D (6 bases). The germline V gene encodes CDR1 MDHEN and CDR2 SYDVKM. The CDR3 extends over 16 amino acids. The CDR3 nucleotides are TGTGCCAGCCATCTCGGACGGGACACTTCCACAGGTACGCAGTATTTT. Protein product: CASHLGRDTSTGTQYF.

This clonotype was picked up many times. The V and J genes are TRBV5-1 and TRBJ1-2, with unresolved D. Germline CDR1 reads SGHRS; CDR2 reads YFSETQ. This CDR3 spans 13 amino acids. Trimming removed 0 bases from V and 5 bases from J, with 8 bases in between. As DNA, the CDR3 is TGCGCCAGCAGCTTGGGGGCCTTTTATGGCTACACCTTC. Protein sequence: CASSLGAFYGYTF.

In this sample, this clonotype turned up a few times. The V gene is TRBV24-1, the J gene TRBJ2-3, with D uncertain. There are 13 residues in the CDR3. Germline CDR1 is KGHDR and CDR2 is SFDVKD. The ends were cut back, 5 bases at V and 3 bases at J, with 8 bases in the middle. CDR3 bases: TGTGCCACCAGTGCCCCTATGACAGATACGCAGTATTTT. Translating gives CATSAPMTDTQYF.

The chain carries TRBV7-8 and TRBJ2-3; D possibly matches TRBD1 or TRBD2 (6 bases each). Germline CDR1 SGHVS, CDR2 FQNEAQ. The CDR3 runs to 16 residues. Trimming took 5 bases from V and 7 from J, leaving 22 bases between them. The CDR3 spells CASSPAIRGGRNTQYF. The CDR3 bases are TGTGCCAGCAGCCCGGCGATCAGGGGAGGAAGAAATACGCAGTATTTT.

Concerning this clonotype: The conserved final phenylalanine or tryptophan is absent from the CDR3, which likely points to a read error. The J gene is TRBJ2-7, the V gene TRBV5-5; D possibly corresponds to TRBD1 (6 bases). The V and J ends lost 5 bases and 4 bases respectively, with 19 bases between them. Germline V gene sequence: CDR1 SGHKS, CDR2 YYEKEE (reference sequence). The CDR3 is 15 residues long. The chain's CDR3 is CASSPQRTVGYEQYL. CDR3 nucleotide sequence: TGTGCCAGCAGTCCACAAAGGACAGTAGGTTACGAGCAGTACCTC.

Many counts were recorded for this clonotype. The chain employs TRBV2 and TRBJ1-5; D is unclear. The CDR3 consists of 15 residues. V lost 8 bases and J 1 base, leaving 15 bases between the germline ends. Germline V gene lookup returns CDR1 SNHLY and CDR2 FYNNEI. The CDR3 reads CASSSHGPSNQPQHF. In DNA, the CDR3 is TGTGCCAGCTCATCCCACGGACCGAGCAATCAGCCCCAGCATTTT.

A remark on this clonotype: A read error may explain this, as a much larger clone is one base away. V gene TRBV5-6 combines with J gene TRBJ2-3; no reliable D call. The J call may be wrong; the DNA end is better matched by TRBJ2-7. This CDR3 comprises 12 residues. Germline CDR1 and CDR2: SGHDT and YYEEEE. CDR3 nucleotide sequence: TGTGCCAGCAGCTTTAAAGGGAACGAGCAGTACTTC. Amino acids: CASSFKGNEQYF.

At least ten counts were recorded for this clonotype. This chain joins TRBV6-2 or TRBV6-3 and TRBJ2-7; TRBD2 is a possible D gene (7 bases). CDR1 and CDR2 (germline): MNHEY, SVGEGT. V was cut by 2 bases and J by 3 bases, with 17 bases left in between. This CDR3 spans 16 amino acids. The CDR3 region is CASSYPQQGGSYEQYF. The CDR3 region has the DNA TGTGCCAGCAGTTACCCCCAACAGGGCGGGAGCTACGAGCAGTACTTC.

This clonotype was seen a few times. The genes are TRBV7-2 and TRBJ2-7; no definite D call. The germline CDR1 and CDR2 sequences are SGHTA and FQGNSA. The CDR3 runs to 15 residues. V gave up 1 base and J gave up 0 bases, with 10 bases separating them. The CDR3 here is CASSLDNDYSYEQYF. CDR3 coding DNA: TGTGCCAGCAGCTTAGATAACGATTACTCCTACGAGCAGTACTTC.

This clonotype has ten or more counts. Here the CDR3 reads CASRRAGAVLNEQFF. The DNA for the CDR3 is TGTGCCAGCAGACGAGCGGGAGCCGTACTAAATGAGCAGTTCTTC. This chain links TRBV28 with TRBJ2-1, with 8 bases lining up with TRBD2. Per germline, CDR1 MDHEN and CDR2 SYDVKM. The V and J ends lost 6 bases and 7 bases, in that order; junction bases with no gene match: 11. The CDR3 contains 15 residues.

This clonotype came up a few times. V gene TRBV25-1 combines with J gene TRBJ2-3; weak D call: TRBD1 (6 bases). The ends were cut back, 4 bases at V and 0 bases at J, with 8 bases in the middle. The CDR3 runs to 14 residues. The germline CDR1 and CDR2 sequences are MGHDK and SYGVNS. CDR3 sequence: CASSADRSTDTQYF. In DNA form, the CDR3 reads TGTGCCAGCAGTGCAGACAGGAGCACAGATACGCAGTATTTT.